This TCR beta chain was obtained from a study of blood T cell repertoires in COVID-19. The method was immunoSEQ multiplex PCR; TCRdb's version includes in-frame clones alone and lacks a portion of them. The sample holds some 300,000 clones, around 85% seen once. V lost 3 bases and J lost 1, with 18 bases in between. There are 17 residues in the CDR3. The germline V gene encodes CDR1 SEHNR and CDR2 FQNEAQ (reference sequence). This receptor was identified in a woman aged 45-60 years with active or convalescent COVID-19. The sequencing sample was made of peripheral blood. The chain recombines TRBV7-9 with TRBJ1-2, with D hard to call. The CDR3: CASSFHLSSRVNYGYTF. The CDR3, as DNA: TGTGCCAGCAGCTTCCACCTCAGTTCTCGGGTTAACTATGGCTACACCTTC.